This T cell receptor beta chain emerged from a study of control samples from healthy donors and cancer patients. Sequenced by immunoSEQ multiplex PCR; TCRdb stores in-frame clones only, minus some. There are about 86,000 clones in the sample; around 94% occur only once, and about 5% lies in the top ten. The CDR3 runs 10 residues. Per the germline V gene, CDR1 is DFQATT and CDR2 is SNEGSKA (reference sequence). V lost 6 bases and J 0 bases, leaving 2 bases between the germline ends. Sequenced sample: blood. The receptor's source is a woman aged 18-29 years in good health. J is TRBJ2-5 and V is TRBV20-1, with D unclear. The CDR3 DNA is TGCAGTGCCGACCAAGAGACCCAGTACTTC. Translation gives CSADQETQYF.